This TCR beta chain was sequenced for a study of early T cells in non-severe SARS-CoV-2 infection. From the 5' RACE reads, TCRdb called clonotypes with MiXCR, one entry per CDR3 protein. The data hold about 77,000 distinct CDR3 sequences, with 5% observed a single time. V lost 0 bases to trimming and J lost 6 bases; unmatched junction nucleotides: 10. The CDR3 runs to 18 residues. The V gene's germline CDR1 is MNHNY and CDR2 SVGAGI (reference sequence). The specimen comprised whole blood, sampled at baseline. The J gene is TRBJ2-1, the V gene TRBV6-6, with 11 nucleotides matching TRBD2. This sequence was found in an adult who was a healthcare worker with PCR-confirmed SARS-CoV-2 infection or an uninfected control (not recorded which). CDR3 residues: CASSYSRGALAGANEQFF. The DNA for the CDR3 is TGTGCCAGCAGTTACTCGAGGGGAGCACTAGCGGGAGCCAATGAGCAGTTCTTC.